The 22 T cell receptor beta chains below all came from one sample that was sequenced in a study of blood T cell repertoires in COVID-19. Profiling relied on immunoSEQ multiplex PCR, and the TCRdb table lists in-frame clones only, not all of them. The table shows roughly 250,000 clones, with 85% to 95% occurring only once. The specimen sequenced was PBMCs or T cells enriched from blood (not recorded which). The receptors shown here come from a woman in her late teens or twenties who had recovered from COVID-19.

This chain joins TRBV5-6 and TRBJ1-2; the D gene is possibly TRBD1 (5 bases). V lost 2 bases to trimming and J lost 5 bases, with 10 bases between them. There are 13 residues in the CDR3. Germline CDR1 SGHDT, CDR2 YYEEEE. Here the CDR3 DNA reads TGTGCCAGCAGCTTCCCAGGGTTGTATGGCTACACCTTC. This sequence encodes CASSFPGLYGYTF.

The CDR3 DNA follows: TGTGCCAGCAGTTTCAAGCTCGGGACATACAATAATTCACCCCTCCACTTT. Protein: CASSFKLGTYNNSPLHF. The chain combines TRBV28 with TRBJ1-6; maybe TRBD1 (6 bases). The CDR3 is 17 residues long. Germline CDR1 reads MDHEN; CDR2 reads SYDVKM. Between the trimmed V and J ends, which lost 3 bases and 5 bases, there was a span of 17 bases.

The chain's CDR3 is CASSSTQGFEAFF. Here the CDR3 DNA reads TGTGCCAGCAGCTCCACCCAGGGGTTCGAGGCTTTCTTT. The rearrangement joins TRBV12-3 or TRBV12-4 to TRBJ1-1, with D tentatively TRBD1 (6 bases). The CDR3 covers 13 residues. V lost 6 bases, J lost 11 bases, and 19 bases lay in between.

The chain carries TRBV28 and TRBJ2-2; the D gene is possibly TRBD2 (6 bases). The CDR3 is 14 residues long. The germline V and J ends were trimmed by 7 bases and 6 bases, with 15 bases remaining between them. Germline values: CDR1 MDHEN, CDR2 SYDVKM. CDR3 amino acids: CASTIGWGAGELFF. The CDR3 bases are TGTGCCAGCACCATAGGATGGGGGGCCGGGGAGCTGTTTTTT.

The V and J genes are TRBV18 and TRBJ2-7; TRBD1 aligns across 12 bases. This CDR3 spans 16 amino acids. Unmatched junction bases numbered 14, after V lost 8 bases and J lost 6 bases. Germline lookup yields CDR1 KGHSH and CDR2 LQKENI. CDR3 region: CASTLPGQGATGEQYF. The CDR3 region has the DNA TGTGCCAGCACCTTACCGGGACAGGGGGCAACCGGCGAGCAGTACTTC.

As DNA, the CDR3 is TGTGCCAGCAGCCCGGGACAGGGGATAGGTTCACCCCTCCACTTT. It is translated as CASSPGQGIGSPLHF. V is TRBV27 and J is TRBJ1-6; TRBD1 aligns across 10 bases. The CDR3 is 15 residues long. With V trimmed by 6 bases and J by 9 bases, 8 bases remained unmatched. Per the germline V gene, CDR1 is MNHEY and CDR2 is SMNVEV (reference sequence).

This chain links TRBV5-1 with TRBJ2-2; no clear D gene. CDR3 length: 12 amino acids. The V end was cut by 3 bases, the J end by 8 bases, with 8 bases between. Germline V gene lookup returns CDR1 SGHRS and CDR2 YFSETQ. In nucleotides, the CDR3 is TGCGCCAGCAGCTCTAAGTTAGGGGAGCTGTTTTTT. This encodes CASSSKLGELFF.

The CDR3, as DNA: TGTGCCAGCAGTTCTCTAGCGGGAGGGCCTCAGGGGCAGTTCTTC. Amino acid sequence: CASSSLAGGPQGQFF. The V call is TRBV27, the J call TRBJ2-1; TRBD2 agrees at 12 bases. Germline trimming cut 4 bases from V and 12 bases from J; bases unmatched to any gene: 10. The CDR3 runs 15 residues. Looked up from germline, CDR1 is MNHEY and CDR2 is SMNVEV (reference sequence).

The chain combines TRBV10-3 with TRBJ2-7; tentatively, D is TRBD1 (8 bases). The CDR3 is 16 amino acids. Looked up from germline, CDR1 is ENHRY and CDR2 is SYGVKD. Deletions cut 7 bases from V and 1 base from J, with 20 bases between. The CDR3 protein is CAIKASGGQGSYEQYF. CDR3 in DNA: TGTGCCATCAAAGCGTCGGGAGGACAGGGTTCCTACGAGCAGTACTTC.

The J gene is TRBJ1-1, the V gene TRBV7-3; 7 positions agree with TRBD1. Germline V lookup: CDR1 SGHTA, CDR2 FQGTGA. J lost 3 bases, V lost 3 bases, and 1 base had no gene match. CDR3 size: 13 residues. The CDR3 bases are TGTGCCAGCAGCTTCACAGGGGACACTGAAGCTTTCTTT. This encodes CASSFTGDTEAFF.

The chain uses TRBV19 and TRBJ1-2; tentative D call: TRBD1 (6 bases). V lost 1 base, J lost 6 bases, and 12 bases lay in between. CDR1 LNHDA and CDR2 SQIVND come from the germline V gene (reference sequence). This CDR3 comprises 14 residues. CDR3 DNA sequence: TGTGCCAGTAGTATAGTTCAGGGGTTTGATGGCTACACCTTC. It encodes CASSIVQGFDGYTF. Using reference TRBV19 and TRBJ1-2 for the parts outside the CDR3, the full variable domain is DGGITQSPKYLFRKEGQNVTLSCEQNLNHDAMYWYRQDPGQGLRLIYYSQIVNDFQKGDIAEGYSVSREKKESFPLTVTSAQKNPTAFYLCASSIVQGFDGYTFGSGTRLTVV.

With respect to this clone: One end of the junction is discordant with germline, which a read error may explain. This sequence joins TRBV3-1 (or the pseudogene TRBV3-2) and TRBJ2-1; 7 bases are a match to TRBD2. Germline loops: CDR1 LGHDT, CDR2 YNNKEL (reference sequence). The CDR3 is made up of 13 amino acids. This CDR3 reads CASSQAGRTGGIF. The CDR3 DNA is TGTGCCAGCAGCCAAGCCGGCCGGACGGGAGGCATCTTC.

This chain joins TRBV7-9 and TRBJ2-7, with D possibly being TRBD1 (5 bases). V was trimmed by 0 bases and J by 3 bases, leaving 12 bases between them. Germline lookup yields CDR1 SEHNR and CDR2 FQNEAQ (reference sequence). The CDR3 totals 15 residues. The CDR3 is CASSLATGRYYEQYF. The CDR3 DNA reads TGTGCCAGCAGCTTAGCCACAGGCAGATACTACGAGCAGTACTTC.

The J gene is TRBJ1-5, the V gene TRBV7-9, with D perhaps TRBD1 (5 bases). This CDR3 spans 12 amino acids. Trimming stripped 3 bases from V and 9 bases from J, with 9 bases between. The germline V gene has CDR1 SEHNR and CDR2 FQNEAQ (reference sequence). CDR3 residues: CASSLGEGPQHF. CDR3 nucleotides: TGTGCCAGCAGCTTGGGGGAGGGGCCCCAGCATTTT.

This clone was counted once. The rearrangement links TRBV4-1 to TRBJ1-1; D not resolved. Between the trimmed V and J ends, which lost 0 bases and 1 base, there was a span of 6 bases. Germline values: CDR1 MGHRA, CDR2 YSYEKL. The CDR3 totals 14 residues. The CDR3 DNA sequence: TGCGCCAGCAGCCAAGAAACTGAGAACACTGAAGCTTTCTTT. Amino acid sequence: CASSQETENTEAFF.

CDR3 protein: CASSLQARTGELFF. Written as DNA, the CDR3 is TGTGCCAGCAGCTTGCAGGCACGTACCGGGGAGCTGTTTTTT. V usage is TRBV5-4 and J usage is TRBJ2-2; D is ambiguous. The CDR3 totals 14 residues. V lost 1 base and J 5 bases, leaving 9 bases between the germline ends. Germline-derived CDR1 and CDR2 are SGHNT and YYREEE (reference sequence).

The CDR3 nucleotides are TGTGCCATCAGTGACCTGGGTGCGCGGAGCACTGAAGCTTTCTTT. It translates to CAISDLGARSTEAFF. This sequence joins TRBV10-3 and TRBJ1-1; D ambiguous. The ends were cut back, 3 bases at V and 4 bases at J, with 15 bases in the middle. Germline values: CDR1 ENHRY, CDR2 SYGVKD. The CDR3 covers 15 residues.

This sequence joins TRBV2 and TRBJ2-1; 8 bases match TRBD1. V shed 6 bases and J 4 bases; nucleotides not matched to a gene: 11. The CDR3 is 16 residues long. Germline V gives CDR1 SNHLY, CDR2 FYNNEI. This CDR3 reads CASRGSGQGAYNEQFF. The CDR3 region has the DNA TGTGCCAGCAGGGGGAGTGGACAGGGCGCATACAATGAGCAGTTCTTC.

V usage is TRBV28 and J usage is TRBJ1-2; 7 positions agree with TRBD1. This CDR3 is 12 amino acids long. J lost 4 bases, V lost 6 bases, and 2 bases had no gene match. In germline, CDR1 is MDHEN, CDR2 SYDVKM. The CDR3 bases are TGTGCCAGCAGACAGGGGTCCTATGGCTACACCTTC. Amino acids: CASRQGSYGYTF.

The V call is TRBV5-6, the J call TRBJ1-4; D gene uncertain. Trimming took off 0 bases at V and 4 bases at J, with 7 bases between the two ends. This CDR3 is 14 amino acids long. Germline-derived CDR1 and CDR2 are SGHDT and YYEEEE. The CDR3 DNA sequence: TGTGCCAGCAGCTTGGCCGGGGTTAATGAAAAACTGTTTTTT. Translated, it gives CASSLAGVNEKLFF.

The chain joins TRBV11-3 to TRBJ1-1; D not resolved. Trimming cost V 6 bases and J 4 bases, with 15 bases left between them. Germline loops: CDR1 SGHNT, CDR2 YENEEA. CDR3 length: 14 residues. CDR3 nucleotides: TGTGCCAGCAGTCACCGAAGAGCGGGCACTGAAGCTTTCTTT. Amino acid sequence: CASSHRRAGTEAFF. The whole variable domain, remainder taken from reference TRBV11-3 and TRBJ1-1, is EAGVVQSPRYKIIEKKQPVAFWCNPISGHNTLYWYLQNLGQGPELLIRYENEEAVDDSQLPKDRFSAERLKGVDSTLKIQPAELGDSAVYLCASSHRRAGTEAFFGQGTRLTVV.

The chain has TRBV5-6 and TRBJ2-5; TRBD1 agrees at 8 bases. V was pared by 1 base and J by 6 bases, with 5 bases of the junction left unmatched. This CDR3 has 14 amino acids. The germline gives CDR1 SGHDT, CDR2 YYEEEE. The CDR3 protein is CASSLRQGIKTQYF. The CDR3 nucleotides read TGTGCCAGCAGCTTGCGACAGGGGATAAAGACCCAGTACTTC.